The 25 T cell receptor beta chains listed next were all sequenced from one sample in a study of CD8+ T cells in alopecia areata. The treatment denotes: oral pan-JAK inhibitor, 5-10 mg twice daily. As the sequencing template, cDNA was produced by extracting RNA and reverse transcribing it. Only in-frame clones appear in the TCRdb table, and some are missing; sequencing was by immunoSEQ multiplex PCR. The table lists more than 200,000 clones, roughly 40% of them singletons. This specimen consisted of CD4+ T cells sorted from blood, obtained at approximately week 36, from a patient treated with tofacitinib. These receptors all come from a human donor with alopecia areata.

The chain couples TRBV7-2 to TRBJ2-5; the D gene is possibly TRBD1 (6 bases). V was clipped by 2 bases and J by 3 bases, with 10 bases between them. The length of the CDR3 is 14 residues. In germline, CDR1 is SGHTA, CDR2 FQGNSA. The CDR3 here is CASSLTRDKETQYF. In DNA, the CDR3 is TGTGCCAGCAGCTTAACAAGGGACAAAGAGACCCAGTACTTC.

The chain couples TRBV7-2 to TRBJ2-3; no clear D. Germline assignment: CDR1 SGHTA and CDR2 FQGNSA. Trimming cost V 3 bases and J 5 bases, with 15 bases left between them. The CDR3 is 15 amino acids. As DNA, the CDR3 is TGTGCCAGCAGCTTCCTTGGCAGATACCAAGATACGCAGTATTTT. Amino acids: CASSFLGRYQDTQYF.

This clone was seen a handful of times. The rearrangement links TRBV10-3 to TRBJ2-4, with 10 bases matching TRBD2. This CDR3 has 16 amino acids. The germline V gene has CDR1 ENHRY and CDR2 SYGVKD. Germline trimming cut 2 bases from V and 2 bases from J; bases unmatched to any gene: 3. This chain's CDR3 is CAISEQRGGSKNIQYF. CDR3 DNA sequence: TGTGCCATCAGTGAGCAGCGGGGGGGATCCAAAAACATTCAGTACTTC.

This clone has at least ten counts. The chain has TRBV19 and TRBJ2-2; TRBD2 is a possible D gene (6 bases). Germline values: CDR1 LNHDA, CDR2 SQIVND (reference sequence). Trimming took off 9 bases at V and 5 bases at J, with 19 bases between the two ends. The CDR3 totals 15 residues. The CDR3 sequence: CASRFGGPGTGELFF. The CDR3 DNA is TGTGCCAGCCGATTCGGAGGGCCAGGTACCGGGGAGCTGTTTTTT.

This chain links TRBV30 with TRBJ2-1; D remains ambiguous. From germline, CDR1 is GTSNPN and CDR2 SVGIG (reference sequence). V lost 1 base, J lost 15 bases, and 16 bases lay in between. The CDR3 has 12 residues. The CDR3 loop reads CAWSEDGPKAFF. The DNA for the CDR3 is TGTGCCTGGAGTGAAGACGGACCTAAGGCGTTCTTC. Looking up the rest from reference TRBV30 and TRBJ2-1 gives the full variable domain: SQTIHQWPATLVQPVGSPLSLECTVEGTSNPNLYWYRQAAGRGLQLLFYSVGIGQISSEVPQNLSASRPQDRQFILSSKKLLLSDSGFYLCAWSEDGPKAFFGPGTRLTVL.

This clone came up a few times. This sequence joins TRBV5-1 and TRBJ2-7, with TRBD1 matching over 7 bases. The CDR3 is 15 amino acids. Unmatched junction bases numbered 5, after V lost 0 bases and J lost 2 bases. CDR1 is SGHRS, CDR2 YFSETQ, per germline. The CDR3 sequence is CASSLDGTVPYEQYF. The CDR3 DNA reads TGCGCCAGCAGCTTGGATGGGACAGTTCCCTACGAGCAGTACTTC.

V usage is TRBV21-1 and J usage is TRBJ2-7. TRBV21-1 is flagged as a pseudogene. CDR3 length: 16 residues. The CDR3 DNA reads TGTGCCAGCATCGCCTACGGGACCCGGAGCTCCTACGAGCAGTACTTC. It is translated as CASIAYGTRSSYEQYF.

This clone was counted only a few times. J is TRBJ2-3 and V is TRBV19, with D tentatively TRBD2 (5 bases). Germline assignment: CDR1 LNHDA and CDR2 SQIVND (reference sequence). V gave up 7 bases and J gave up 2 bases, with 10 bases separating them. The CDR3 is made up of 13 amino acids. The CDR3 nucleotides are TGTGCCAGTACGGACGGGATCACAGATACGCAGTATTTT. Its translation is CASTDGITDTQYF.

A few counts support this clone. Distinct nucleotide sequences in the sample also encode this CDR3. The chain joins TRBV29-1 to TRBJ2-5, with D unclear. Trimming stripped 3 bases from V and 2 bases from J, with 7 bases between. Germline CDR1 reads SQVTM; CDR2 reads ANQGSEA. The CDR3 runs 12 residues. The CDR3 DNA is TGCAGCGTTGAGGGCAGACAAGAGACCCAGTACTTC. This encodes CSVEGRQETQYF.

This clone was detected a few times. This chain connects TRBV27 to TRBJ2-1; 11 positions match TRBD2. The length of the CDR3 is 19 residues. V lost 4 bases and J lost 4; bases outside the gene matches: 15. Germline CDR1 and CDR2: MNHEY and SMNVEV (reference sequence). Here the CDR3 DNA reads TGTGCCAGCAGTTCCCTCCCAGGGACTAGCGGCCTTAGATACAATGAGCAGTTCTTC. Residues: CASSSLPGTSGLRYNEQFF.

This chain joins TRBV30 and TRBJ2-7; tentative D call: TRBD1 (6 bases). The CDR3 runs 13 residues. Germline V lookup: CDR1 GTSNPN, CDR2 SVGIG (reference sequence). V lost 2 bases and J 3 bases, leaving 11 bases between the germline ends. CDR3 in amino acids: CAWSQGGGYEQYF. The CDR3 DNA sequence: TGTGCCTGGAGTCAAGGGGGTGGCTACGAGCAGTACTTC.

This clone was recorded a few times. This rearrangement joins TRBV7-9 to TRBJ2-7; D gene unclear. Trimming left V 5 bases short and J 6 bases short, with 8 bases between. The germline V gene encodes CDR1 SEHNR and CDR2 FQNEAQ (reference sequence). CDR3 length: 11 residues. The CDR3 DNA follows: TGTGCCAGCAGCCCGTCTGTCGAGCAGTACTTC. Residues: CASSPSVEQYF.

J is TRBJ2-1 and V is TRBV14; TRBD2 agrees at 7 bases. From germline, CDR1 is SGHDN and CDR2 FVKESK. This CDR3 is 14 amino acids long. With V trimmed by 0 bases and J by 15 bases, 11 bases remained unmatched. This CDR3 reads CASSQDQLATSLFF. The DNA for the CDR3 is TGTGCCAGCAGCCAAGATCAGTTGGCGACTAGCCTGTTCTTC.

The CDR3 nucleotides are TGTGCCAGCAGCGTAGCTCCCGGACAGGGATCGGGGATGGATACGCAGTATTTT. Protein sequence: CASSVAPGQGSGMDTQYF. The chain links TRBV9 to TRBJ2-3, with TRBD1 identical over 8 bases. The CDR3 covers 18 residues. From germline, CDR1 is SGDLS and CDR2 YYNGEE. The J segment lost 6 bases and the V segment lost 0 bases, leaving 15 bases of the junction unmatched.

The chain employs TRBV29-1 and TRBJ2-5, with 7 bases identical to TRBD1. V trimming: 6 bases; J trimming: 0 bases; junction bases outside the gene matches: 28. CDR3 length: 21 residues. CDR1 and CDR2 (germline): SQVTM, ANQGSEA. In DNA form, the CDR3 reads TGCAGCGTCCCCTCTAAGGGTGAGGACACCTTAGGGGGCCTGTACCAAGAGACCCAGTACTTC. Translating it yields CSVPSKGEDTLGGLYQETQYF.

DNA of the CDR3: TGCAGTGGGGGGAAGGCATACGAGCAGTACTTC. Translation: CSGGKAYEQYF. The gene calls are TRBV20-1 and TRBJ2-7; possibly TRBD1 or TRBD2 for D (5 bases each). The V end lost 7 bases, the J end lost 4 bases, and 11 bases lay between the germline ends. This CDR3 region has 11 residues. The V gene's germline CDR1 is DFQATT and CDR2 SNEGSKA (reference sequence).

This clone was observed a handful of times. V is TRBV29-1 and J is TRBJ2-5; no clear D. Germline CDR1 and CDR2: SQVTM and ANQGSEA. The CDR3 totals 13 residues. Trimming took off 5 bases at V and 5 bases at J, with 15 bases between the two ends. DNA for the CDR3: TGCAGCGTTCAATGGGCCGGCTCGGAGACCCAGTACTTC. This codes for CSVQWAGSETQYF.

The rearrangement uses TRBV5-1 and TRBJ1-2; no reliable D call. Trimming cost V 0 bases and J 8 bases, with 17 bases left between them. In germline, CDR1 is SGHRS, CDR2 YFSETQ. This CDR3 contains 15 residues. The CDR3 loop reads CASSLDQTSTGGYTF. The CDR3 nucleotides read TGCGCCAGCAGCTTGGACCAAACCTCCACTGGAGGCTACACCTTC.

This clone was counted once. J is TRBJ2-5 and V is TRBV7-2; tentative D call: TRBD2 (5 bases). This CDR3 comprises 11 residues. V gave up 7 bases and J gave up 3 bases, with 6 bases separating them. CDR1 is SGHTA, CDR2 FQGNSA, per germline. The chain's CDR3 is CASTGEETQYF. In DNA form, the CDR3 reads TGTGCCAGCACCGGGGAAGAGACCCAGTACTTC.

V and J are TRBV7-9 and TRBJ1-3; 7 positions agree with TRBD1. Germline V gives CDR1 SEHNR, CDR2 FQNEAQ (reference sequence). V shed 5 bases and J 0 bases; nucleotides not matched to a gene: 7. The CDR3 consists of 16 residues. The CDR3 region has the DNA TGTGCCAGCAGCGAAAACAGGGGCCTCTCTGGAAACACCATATATTTT. Amino acid sequence: CASSENRGLSGNTIYF.

This chain uses TRBV7-2 with TRBJ1-5; 7 nucleotides line up with TRBD1. The CDR3 is 13 amino acids. Germline V gives CDR1 SGHTA, CDR2 FQGNSA. J lost 7 bases, V lost 7 bases, and 7 bases had no gene match. DNA of the CDR3: TGTGCCAGCACCTTCGACAGGGAACAGCCCCAGCATTTT. Translating gives CASTFDREQPQHF. Supplemented by reference TRBV7-2 and TRBJ1-5, the full variable domain reads GAGVSQSPSNKVTEKGKDVELRCDPISGHTALYWYRQSLGQGLEFLIYFQGNSAPDKSGLPSDRFSAERTGGSVSTLTIQRTQQEDSAVYLCASTFDREQPQHFGDGTRLSIL.

This sequence joins TRBV4-2 and TRBJ2-5; 9 positions agree with TRBD1. Trimming at V came to 4 bases and at J to 4 bases, leaving 13 bases not matched to a gene. This CDR3 comprises 17 residues. CDR1 LGHNA and CDR2 YNFKEQ come from the germline V gene. CDR3 loop: CASSLRPFRDRAETQYF. The CDR3 DNA follows: TGTGCCAGCAGCCTTCGACCTTTTCGGGACAGGGCAGAGACCCAGTACTTC.

This clone was observed many times. The chain carries TRBV5-6 and TRBJ2-1, with D uncertain. The CDR3 extends over 12 amino acids. Trimming took off 1 base at V and 7 bases at J, with 6 bases between the two ends. Germline CDR1 reads SGHDT; CDR2 reads YYEEEE. This CDR3 reads CASSLIRNEQFF. CDR3 sequence (DNA): TGTGCCAGCAGCTTGATAAGGAATGAGCAGTTCTTC.

To note about this clone: This sequence may be a read error, since a much larger clone differs from it by one base. Other DNA sequences in the same sample also yield this CDR3. As DNA, the CDR3 is TGTGCCAGTAGCCCCCAGCGGGGGCGGGCCTACGAGCAGTACTTC. It is translated as CASSPQRGRAYEQYF. The chain carries TRBV14 and TRBJ2-7; TRBD2 matches 8 bases. In germline, CDR1 is SGHDN, CDR2 FVKESK. There are 15 residues in the CDR3.

This sequence joins TRBV30 and TRBJ2-7; 11 nucleotides match TRBD2. The CDR3 has 16 amino acids. With V trimmed by 5 bases and J by 5 bases, 14 bases remained unmatched. From germline, CDR1 is GTSNPN and CDR2 SVGIG (reference sequence). The CDR3 sequence: CAWALGLAEPRNEQYF. Here the CDR3 DNA reads TGTGCCTGGGCCCTGGGACTAGCGGAACCTCGGAACGAGCAGTACTTC.